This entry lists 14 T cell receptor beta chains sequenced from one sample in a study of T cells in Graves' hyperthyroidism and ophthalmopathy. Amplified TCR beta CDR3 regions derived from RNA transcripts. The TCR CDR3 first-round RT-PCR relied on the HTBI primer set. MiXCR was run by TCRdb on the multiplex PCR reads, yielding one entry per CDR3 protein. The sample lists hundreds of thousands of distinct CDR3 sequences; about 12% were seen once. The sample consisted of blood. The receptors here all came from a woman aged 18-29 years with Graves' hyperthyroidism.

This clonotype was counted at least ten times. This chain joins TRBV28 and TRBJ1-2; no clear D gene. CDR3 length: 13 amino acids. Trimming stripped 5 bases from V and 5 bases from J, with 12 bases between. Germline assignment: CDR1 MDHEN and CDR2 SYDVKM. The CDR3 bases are TGTGCCAGCAGTCTCGACCCATCATATGGCTACACCTTC. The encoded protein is CASSLDPSYGYTF.

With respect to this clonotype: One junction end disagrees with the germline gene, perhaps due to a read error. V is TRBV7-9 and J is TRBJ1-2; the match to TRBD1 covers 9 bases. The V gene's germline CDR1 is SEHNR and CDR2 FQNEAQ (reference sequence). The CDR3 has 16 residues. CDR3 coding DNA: TGTACCAGCAGCCCCGACCCCGGACAGGGGTACTATGGCTACACCTTC. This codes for CTSSPDPGQGYYGYTF.

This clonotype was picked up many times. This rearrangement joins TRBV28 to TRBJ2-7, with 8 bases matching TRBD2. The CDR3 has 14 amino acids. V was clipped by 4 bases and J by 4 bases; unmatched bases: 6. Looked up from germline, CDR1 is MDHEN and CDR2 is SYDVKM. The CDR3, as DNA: TGTGCCAGCAGTTCAGGCGGGAGGTGGTACGAGCAGTACTTC. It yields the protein CASSSGGRWYEQYF.

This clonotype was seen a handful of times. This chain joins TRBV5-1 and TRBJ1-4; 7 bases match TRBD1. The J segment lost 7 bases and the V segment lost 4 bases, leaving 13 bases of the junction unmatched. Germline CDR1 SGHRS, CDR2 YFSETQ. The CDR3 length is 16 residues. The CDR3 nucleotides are TGCGCCAGCAGCGCTGGTCTGGGACAGAACTTTGAAAAACTGTTTTTT. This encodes CASSAGLGQNFEKLFF.

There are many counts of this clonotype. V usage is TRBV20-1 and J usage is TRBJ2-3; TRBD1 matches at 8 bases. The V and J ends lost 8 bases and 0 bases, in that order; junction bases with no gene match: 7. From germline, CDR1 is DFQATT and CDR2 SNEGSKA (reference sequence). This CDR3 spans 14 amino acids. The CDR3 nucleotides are TGCAGTTTCCCCAGGGGGCAAAGCACAGATACGCAGTATTTT. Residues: CSFPRGQSTDTQYF.

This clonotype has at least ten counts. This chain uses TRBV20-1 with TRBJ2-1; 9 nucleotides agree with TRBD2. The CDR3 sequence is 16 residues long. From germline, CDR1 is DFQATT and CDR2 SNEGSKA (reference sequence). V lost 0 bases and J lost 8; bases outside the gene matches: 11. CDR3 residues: CSARDRAGGLLYEQFF. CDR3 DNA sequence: TGCAGTGCTAGAGATCGGGCGGGAGGGCTTTTGTATGAGCAGTTCTTC.

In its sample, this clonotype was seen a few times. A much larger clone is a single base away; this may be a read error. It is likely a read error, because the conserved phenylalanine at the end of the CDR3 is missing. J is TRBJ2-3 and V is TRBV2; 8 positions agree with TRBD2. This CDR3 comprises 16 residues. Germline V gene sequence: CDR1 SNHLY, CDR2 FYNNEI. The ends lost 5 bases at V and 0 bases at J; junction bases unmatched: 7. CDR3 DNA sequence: TGTGCCAGCAGTAAGGATAGCGGGGTTAGCACAGATACGCAGTATCTT. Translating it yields CASSKDSGVSTDTQYL.

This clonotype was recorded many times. The CDR3 region has the DNA TGCAGCGTTGCCTCGACAGGCTCCATGAACACTGAAGCTTTCTTT. Translation: CSVASTGSMNTEAFF. This sequence joins TRBV29-1 and TRBJ1-1; D possibly corresponds to TRBD1 (6 bases). Trimming shortened V by 4 bases and J by 0 bases, and 15 bases separated the two germline ends. The CDR3 loop spans 15 amino acids. Looked up from germline, CDR1 is SQVTM and CDR2 is ANQGSEA. Filled out from reference TRBV29-1 and TRBJ1-1, the complete variable domain reads SAVISQKPSRDICQRGTSLTIQCQVDSQVTMMFWYRQQPGQSLTLIATANQGSEATYESGFVIDKFPISRPNLTFSTLTVSNMSPEDSSIYLCSVASTGSMNTEAFFGQGTRLTVV.

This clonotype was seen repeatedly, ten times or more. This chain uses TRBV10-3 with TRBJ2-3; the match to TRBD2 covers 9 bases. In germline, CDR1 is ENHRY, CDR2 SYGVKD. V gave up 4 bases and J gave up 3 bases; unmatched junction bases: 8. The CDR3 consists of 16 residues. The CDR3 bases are TGTGCCATCAGTGCCGGAGCGGGAGGATGGACAGATACGCAGTATTTT. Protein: CAISAGAGGWTDTQYF.

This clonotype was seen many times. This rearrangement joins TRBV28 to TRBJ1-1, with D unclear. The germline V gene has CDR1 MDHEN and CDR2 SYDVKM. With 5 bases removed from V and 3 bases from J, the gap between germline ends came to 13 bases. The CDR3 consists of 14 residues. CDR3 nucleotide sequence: TGTGCCAGCAGTCCCGTGGCCGTGGACACTGAAGCTTTCTTT. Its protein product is CASSPVAVDTEAFF.

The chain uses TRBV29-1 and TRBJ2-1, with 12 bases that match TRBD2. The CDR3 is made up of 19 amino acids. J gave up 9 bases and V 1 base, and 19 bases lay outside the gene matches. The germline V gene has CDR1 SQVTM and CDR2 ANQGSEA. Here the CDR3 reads CSVEAPSASGREQASEQFF. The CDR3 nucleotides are TGCAGCGTTGAAGCCCCTTCGGCTAGCGGGAGGGAACAGGCGAGTGAGCAGTTCTTC.

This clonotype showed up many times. Here the CDR3 DNA reads TGTGCCAGCAGTTACCTGGCACCTGTTTCCTACGAGCAGTACTTC. Its translation is CASSYLAPVSYEQYF. This sequence joins TRBV6-2 or TRBV6-3 and TRBJ2-7; D is ambiguous. Trimming took off 2 bases at V and 1 base at J, with 12 bases between the two ends. Germline V CDR1 and CDR2: MNHEY, SVGEGT. The CDR3 is 15 amino acids.

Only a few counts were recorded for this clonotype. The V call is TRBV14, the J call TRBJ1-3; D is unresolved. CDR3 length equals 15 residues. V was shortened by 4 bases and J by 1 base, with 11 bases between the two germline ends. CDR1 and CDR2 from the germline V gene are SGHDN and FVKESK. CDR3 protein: CASSRTRQSGNTIYF. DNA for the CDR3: TGTGCCAGCAGCCGCACACGACAATCTGGAAACACCATATATTTT.

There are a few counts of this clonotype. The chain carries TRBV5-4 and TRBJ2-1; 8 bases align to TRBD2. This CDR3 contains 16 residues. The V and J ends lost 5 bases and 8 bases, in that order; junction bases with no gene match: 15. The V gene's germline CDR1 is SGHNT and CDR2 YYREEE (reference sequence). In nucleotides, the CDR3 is TGTGCCAGCAGTTTAAAAGCGGGAGCTAGGGACGATGAGCAGTTCTTC. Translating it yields CASSLKAGARDDEQFF.